This record concerns one T cell receptor (beta chain) sequence. Its antigen is undetermined. The data were obtained in a study of cytomegalovirus exposure and HLA in healthy donors. The study's findings and limits: The authors later linked a missense DCLRE1C variant to TCR beta V- and J-gene trimming.

PCR used 60 Vbeta primers and 13 Jbeta primers. Assay used: immunoSEQ multiplex PCR; TCRdb lists only in-frame clones, some missing. This sample has around 120,000 clones, with 65% to 85% found just once. Per germline, CDR1 MNHEY and CDR2 SMNVEV (reference sequence). The CDR3 consists of 16 residues. The ends were cut back, 1 base at V and 2 bases at J, with 14 bases in the middle. The origin of this receptor is a man aged 45-60 years in good health and CMV-seronegative. The chain recombines TRBV27 with TRBJ1-1; D is unresolved. Sequencing was performed on PBMCs. The CDR3 here is CASSLLNTAVNTEAFF. The CDR3 bases are TGTGCCAGCAGTTTATTAAATACTGCCGTTAACACTGAAGCTTTCTTT.